This T cell receptor (beta chain) stems from a study of shared clonotypes between healthy human individuals. A note on this clone: The antigen remains undetermined.

Germline values: CDR1 SGHAT, CDR2 FQNNGV. There are 14 residues in the CDR3. V gave up 7 bases and J gave up 0 bases, with 11 bases separating them. Nashville, Tennessee was home to all donors, who were Caucasian adults. Researchers partitioned CD4+ cells into CD45RA+ naive and CD45RA-negative memory subsets. Study findings and constraints: A handful of donors held about 5% of naive CD4 clonotypes in common. Clonotype sharing across donors was expected to vary with sequencing depth.

Assay: immunoSEQ multiplex PCR; the TCRdb copy retains only in-frame clones and omits some. The sample includes some 2,500,000 clones, 80% to 95% seen only once; the top ten take approximately 0.41%. The J gene is TRBJ2-3, the V gene TRBV11-2; a weak D match, TRBD1 (6 bases). The sample comprised naive CD4+ T cells from PBMCs. Indicated subset: CD45RA+ positively selected. This sequence originates from a man aged 18 to 30 in good health. Some clones in this sample may be carry-over from other donors' samples. Here the CDR3 reads CASTPGVSTDTQYF. The DNA of the CDR3 is TGTGCCAGCACCCCAGGGGTAAGCACAGATACGCAGTATTTT.